Listed below are T cell receptor beta chains from one sample, sequenced in a study of PD-1 blockade in classical Hodgkin lymphoma. The protocol was immunoSEQ multiplex PCR, while the TCRdb copy is restricted to in-frame clones and leaves out a portion. The data hold 20,000 to 25,000 clones, with about 80% observed a single time. The sample consisted of peripheral blood mononuclear cells (PBMCs), taken before the second cycle of nivolumab. The receptors stem from a human donor with classical Hodgkin lymphoma. Both conserved end residues are part of each CDR3. D genes are given only for firm matches. Not all rows give a size; the values are once, few, many and, for expanded clones, a class.

d_call	v_call	clone_size	j_call	cdr3_nt	cdr3_aa
TRBD2	TRBV29-1	.	TRBJ2-5	TGCAGCCTCCGGGGGGGGCTTTATGGCCAGACCCAGTACTTC	CSLRGGLYGQTQYF
TRBD1	TRBV7-9	.	TRBJ2-1	TGTGCCAGCAGTTGGGACAGGGGGCCAGGCAATGAGCAGTTCTTC	CASSWDRGPGNEQFF
.	TRBV27	.	TRBJ2-3	TGTGCCAGCAGTTTATTGGGAGATACGCAGTATTTT	CASSLLGDTQYF
TRBD2	TRBV29-1	.	TRBJ2-3	TGCAGCGTTGAAGATAACGGGGGGGGCACAGATACGCAGTATTTT	CSVEDNGGGTDTQYF
TRBD2	TRBV30	.	TRBJ2-3	TGTGCCTGGAGCCTTAGCGGGGTCACAGATACGCAGTATTTT	CAWSLSGVTDTQYF
.	TRBV29-1	.	TRBJ1-6	TGCAGCGACTTAGCGGGGTGGTATTCACCCCTCCACTTT	CSDLAGWYSPLHF
TRBD1	TRBV11-2	.	TRBJ2-7	TGTGCCAGCAGGGGAATCCATCGGACAGGGATACAAACCTACGAGCAGTACTTC	CASRGIHRTGIQTYEQYF
.	TRBV2	.	TRBJ2-3	TGTGCCAGCAGTGCTCGACAGGCTGCTTTAGATACGCAGTATTTT	CASSARQAALDTQYF
TRBD1	TRBV9	.	TRBJ1-1	TGTGCCAGCAGCGCAGACAGGGTGGCTTTCTTT	CASSADRVAFF
TRBD1	TRBV30	.	TRBJ1-1	TGTGCCTGGAGTGTACGAGGGGGCTCAGCTTTCTTT	CAWSVRGGSAFF
.	TRBV4-1	.	TRBJ2-7	TGCGCCAGCAGCCAAGAAGGAGGGTCCTCCTACGAGCAGTACTTC	CASSQEGGSSYEQYF
.	TRBV11-3	.	TRBJ2-2	TGTGCCAGCAGCGAAGGAGGGACCCTCACCGGGGAGCTGTTTTTT	CASSEGGTLTGELFF
TRBD1	TRBV6-6	few	TRBJ1-5	TGTGCCAGCAGTGCCAGAGGACAGGGGGCCAATCAGCCCCAGCATTTT	CASSARGQGANQPQHF
.	TRBV20-1	once	TRBJ2-3	TGCAGCTTGGGGGTTTCAGATACGCAGTATTTT	CSLGVSDTQYF
TRBD2	TRBV13	.	TRBJ2-2	TGTGCCAGCAGCCCGGGACTAGAACCATCCAGGGAGCTGTTTTTT	CASSPGLEPSRELFF
TRBD1	TRBV27	few	TRBJ1-1	TGTGCCAGCAGTTTAGGGGACAGCCTTGAAGCTTTCTTT	CASSLGDSLEAFF
.	TRBV15	.	TRBJ2-2	TGTGCCACCAGCAGAGAACGGCTGAACACCGGGGAGCTGTTTTTT	CATSRERLNTGELFF
.	TRBV4-3	.	TRBJ2-1	TGCGCCAGCAGCCAGGCATATCGGGCGGGTGAGCAGTTCTTC	CASSQAYRAGEQFF
TRBD2	TRBV25-1	.	TRBJ2-2	TGTGCCAGCAGTGAATATCTGGCTAGCGGATACGGGGAGCTGTTTTTT	CASSEYLASGYGELFF
TRBD2	TRBV23-1	.	TRBJ2-7	TGCGCCAGCAGTCAAGGAAGCGGGGGGGCGTGCTACGAGCAGTACTTC	CASSQGSGGACYEQYF